Below, 29 T cell receptor beta chains from the same sample are listed, as sequenced in a study of shared clonotypes between healthy human individuals. Repertoires were generated with immunoSEQ multiplex PCR, while TCRdb's copy carries only in-frame clones and drops some. The table includes approximately 400,000 clones, 90% to 98% detected once. What was sequenced was memory CD8+ T cells sorted from blood. As for subset: CD45RO+ cells pooled with CCR7-negative TemRA cells. All receptors derive from a man aged 25-40 years in good health.

This clone was observed once. The genes are TRBV7-9 and TRBJ2-5, with D hard to call. Between the trimmed V and J ends, which lost 4 bases and 3 bases, there was a span of 9 bases. CDR1 is SEHNR, CDR2 FQNEAQ, per germline (reference sequence). CDR3 length: 13 residues. CDR3 region: CASSSAGKETQYF. In DNA, the CDR3 is TGTGCCAGCAGCTCCGCCGGTAAAGAGACCCAGTACTTC.

This rearrangement joins TRBV7-8 to TRBJ2-2, with TRBD2 matching over 12 bases. The CDR3 is 16 residues long. After removal of 1 base from V and 4 bases from J, the junction contained 1 base not matched to a gene. Per germline, CDR1 SGHVS and CDR2 FQNEAQ. CDR3 loop: CASSLGTSGTTGELFF. In DNA form, the CDR3 reads TGTGCCAGCAGCTTAGGGACTAGCGGGACCACCGGGGAGCTGTTTTTT.

In DNA form, the CDR3 reads TGTGCCAGCAGTGAATTTCGGGAGAGCTATGGCTACACCTTC. Its translation: CASSEFRESYGYTF. The rearrangement uses TRBV6-1 and TRBJ1-2, with unresolved D. CDR3 length: 14 amino acids. Deletions cut 2 bases from V and 4 bases from J, with 11 bases between. Germline V gene lookup returns CDR1 MNHNS and CDR2 SASEGT.

V usage is TRBV2 and J usage is TRBJ2-5; 10 nucleotides agree with TRBD1. J lost 6 bases, V lost 6 bases, and 10 bases had no gene match. The CDR3 covers 15 residues. Germline V CDR1 and CDR2: SNHLY, FYNNEI. The CDR3 DNA reads TGTGCCAGCAGCCGGGACAGGGGTATCAAAAAGACCCAGTACTTC. Amino acids: CASSRDRGIKKTQYF.

CDR3 in DNA: TGTGCCAGCACCAGGGGCGGGGGCACAGATACGCAGTATTTT. It specifies CASTRGGGTDTQYF. The gene calls are TRBV6-5 and TRBJ2-3; D assignment may be TRBD1 or TRBD2 (6 bases each). Germline V CDR1 and CDR2: MNHEY, SVGAGI. The CDR3 contains 14 residues. Trimming shortened V by 7 bases and J by 1 base, and 12 bases separated the two germline ends.

The V and J genes are TRBV28 and TRBJ2-2; D remains ambiguous. Trimming pared 8 bases from V and 7 bases from J, leaving 5 bases between. Germline CDR1 is MDHEN and CDR2 is SYDVKM. This CDR3 comprises 10 residues. The chain's CDR3 is CASGIGELFF. CDR3 coding DNA: TGTGCCAGCGGTATCGGGGAGCTGTTTTTT.

On this clone itself: The sample carries other DNA sequences with the same CDR3. V is TRBV11-3 and J is TRBJ2-3; maybe TRBD1 (5 bases). Germline CDR1 reads SGHNT; CDR2 reads YENEEA. The germline V and J ends were trimmed by 5 bases and 1 base, with 7 bases remaining between them. The CDR3 sequence is 13 residues long. CDR3 nucleotide sequence: TGTGCCAGCAGCCTCAGGGGCACAGATACGCAGTATTTT. Translation gives CASSLRGTDTQYF.

The chain recombines TRBV10-2 with TRBJ2-7; weak D call: TRBD1 (6 bases). Germline V gene sequence: CDR1 WSHSY, CDR2 SAAADI. Trimming pared 4 bases from V and 5 bases from J, leaving 9 bases between. The CDR3 covers 12 residues. The chain's CDR3 is CASSVQGHEQYF. CDR3 DNA sequence: TGCGCCAGCAGTGTCCAGGGGCACGAGCAGTACTTC.

The CDR3 coding sequence is TGTGCCAGCAGTCGAGTAGCGGGAGGGCTCACAGATACGCAGTATTTT. This translates into CASSRVAGGLTDTQYF. The rearrangement joins TRBV6-6 to TRBJ2-3; 11 bases fit TRBD2. Trimming cost V 5 bases and J 2 bases; bases outside gene matches: 6. The CDR3 length is 16 residues. Per germline, CDR1 MNHNY and CDR2 SVGAGI (reference sequence).

This sequence joins TRBV5-1 and TRBJ1-2; unclear D gene. This CDR3 is 14 amino acids long. Trimming took off 0 bases at V and 5 bases at J, with 11 bases between the two ends. The germline V gene has CDR1 SGHRS and CDR2 YFSETQ. CDR3: CASSLEGMGYGYTF. CDR3 coding DNA: TGCGCCAGCAGCTTGGAGGGAATGGGTTATGGCTACACCTTC.

The J gene is TRBJ1-2, the V gene TRBV19, with a possible D match to TRBD1 (6 bases). The CDR3 extends over 13 amino acids. The germline CDR1 and CDR2 sequences are LNHDA and SQIVND (reference sequence). V was shortened by 6 bases and J by 12 bases, with 20 bases between the two germline ends. CDR3 nucleotides: TGTGCCAGTAGACAAGGGGGGTCTGAGCGGGACACCTTC. Its protein product is CASRQGGSERDTF.

The V call is TRBV7-9, the J call TRBJ2-7, with 10 bases fitting TRBD1. Germline lookup yields CDR1 SEHNR and CDR2 FQNEAQ (reference sequence). The CDR3 extends over 14 amino acids. Trimming removed 3 bases from V and 6 bases from J; junction bases left unmatched: 5. The CDR3 DNA sequence: TGTGCCAGCAGCTTGGCGGGACAGGGGCGCGAGCAGTACTTC. Translating it yields CASSLAGQGREQYF.

V gene TRBV11-2 combines with J gene TRBJ2-7; 10 positions agree with TRBD1. The germline gives CDR1 SGHAT, CDR2 FQNNGV. Trimming removed 5 bases from V and 6 bases from J; junction bases left unmatched: 10. The CDR3 loop spans 15 amino acids. The CDR3 bases are TGTGCCAGCAGCGACGTGGGACAGGGGTTTGGCGAGCAGTACTTC. Translating it yields CASSDVGQGFGEQYF.

The V gene is TRBV5-1, the J gene TRBJ1-4; TRBD1 agrees at 9 bases. CDR3 length equals 16 residues. Germline V lookup: CDR1 SGHRS, CDR2 YFSETQ. Trimming at V came to 4 bases and at J to 6 bases, leaving 10 bases not matched to a gene. The CDR3 DNA follows: TGCGCCAGCAGCCCCCCCACAGGGGGCGCCGATGAAAAACTGTTTTTT. This sequence encodes CASSPPTGGADEKLFF.

The V gene is TRBV20-1, the J gene TRBJ2-1; the D is unclear. V was cut by 3 bases and J by 8 bases, with 8 bases left in between. The CDR3 has 11 amino acids. Germline values: CDR1 DFQATT, CDR2 SNEGSKA (reference sequence). DNA of the CDR3: TGCAGTGCTAGGAGTCTAGATGAGCAGTTCTTC. It is translated as CSARSLDEQFF.

This sequence joins TRBV10-3 and TRBJ2-3, with 9 nucleotides matching TRBD2. The CDR3 loop spans 15 amino acids. V shed 5 bases and J 2 bases; nucleotides not matched to a gene: 5. In germline, CDR1 is ENHRY, CDR2 SYGVKD. CDR3 in amino acids: CAISMAGGPTDTQYF. DNA for the CDR3: TGTGCCATCAGTATGGCGGGAGGGCCCACAGATACGCAGTATTTT.

This clone has only one observation. V usage is TRBV27 and J usage is TRBJ2-2; D is ambiguous. The CDR3 is made up of 16 amino acids. Trimming shortened V by 2 bases and J by 5 bases, and 15 bases separated the two germline ends. The germline V gene has CDR1 MNHEY and CDR2 SMNVEV (reference sequence). CDR3 region: CASSLLPPIWTGELFF. CDR3 in DNA: TGTGCCAGCAGTTTACTCCCGCCGATCTGGACCGGGGAGCTGTTTTTT.

This sequence joins TRBV10-3 and TRBJ2-7, with 9 bases lining up with TRBD1. V shed 8 bases and J 3 bases; nucleotides not matched to a gene: 11. The germline V gene encodes CDR1 ENHRY and CDR2 SYGVKD. This CDR3 region has 15 residues. In DNA form, the CDR3 reads TGTGCCATCCGGGCTCCGGGACAGGGAAACTACGAGCAGTACTTC. As protein: CAIRAPGQGNYEQYF.

The chain is built from TRBV5-1 and TRBJ2-5, with TRBD2 matching 8 bases. Per germline, CDR1 SGHRS and CDR2 YFSETQ. This CDR3 comprises 15 residues. Unmatched junction bases numbered 11, after V lost 3 bases and J lost 7 bases. CDR3 sequence (DNA): TGCGCCAGCAGCTCGGACGCGGGACTAGTAGGGACCCAGTACTTC. Translated: CASSSDAGLVGTQYF.

This chain links TRBV6-5 with TRBJ2-1, with 7 bases aligning to TRBD2. The length of the CDR3 is 13 residues. J gave up 6 bases and V 7 bases, and 6 bases lay outside the gene matches. Germline V lookup: CDR1 MNHEY, CDR2 SVGAGI. The CDR3 DNA is TGTGCCAGCACACAACCTAGCGGCAATGAGCAGTTCTTC. Residues: CASTQPSGNEQFF.

The genes are TRBV7-2 and TRBJ2-1; D gene uncertain. Deletions cut 1 base from V and 3 bases from J, with 4 bases between. The CDR3 loop spans 13 amino acids. The germline CDR1 and CDR2 sequences are SGHTA and FQGNSA. The DNA for the CDR3 is TGTGCCAGCAGCTTAGAGGTCTACAATGAGCAGTTCTTC. Translation: CASSLEVYNEQFF.

The rearrangement uses TRBV14 and TRBJ2-1; 10 positions match TRBD2. The germline CDR1 and CDR2 sequences are SGHDN and FVKESK. Germline trimming cut 1 base from V and 6 bases from J; bases unmatched to any gene: 3. CDR3 length equals 15 residues. The CDR3 sequence: CASSQGLAGSNEQFF. CDR3 nucleotide sequence: TGTGCCAGCAGCCAAGGACTAGCGGGTAGCAATGAGCAGTTCTTC. The full variable domain, completed using reference TRBV14 and TRBJ2-1, is EAGVTQFPSHSVIEKGQTVTLRCDPISGHDNLYWYRRVMGKEIKFLLHFVKESKQDESGMPNNRFLAERTGGTYSTLKVQPAELEDSGVYFCASSQGLAGSNEQFFGPGTRLTVL.

The J gene is TRBJ2-1, the V gene TRBV19; D may correspond to TRBD1 or TRBD2 (5 bases each). This CDR3 comprises 15 residues. Trimming removed 4 bases from V and 2 bases from J, with 12 bases in between. In germline, CDR1 is LNHDA, CDR2 SQIVND (reference sequence). CDR3 coding DNA: TGTGCCAGTAGTAGAAACAGGCGGGCCTACAATGAGCAGTTCTTC. Protein sequence: CASSRNRRAYNEQFF.

The rearrangement uses TRBV18 and TRBJ2-2, with D possibly TRBD1 on 5 matching bases. The CDR3 is 13 residues long. Per the germline V gene, CDR1 is KGHSH and CDR2 is LQKENI. V lost 2 bases to trimming and J lost 6 bases, with 7 bases between them. The CDR3 is CASSPIRAGELFF. In DNA, the CDR3 is TGTGCCAGCTCACCAATCAGGGCCGGGGAGCTGTTTTTT. The whole variable domain, remainder taken from reference TRBV18 and TRBJ2-2, is NAGVMQNPRHLVRRRGQEARLRCSPMKGHSHVYWYRQLPEEGLKFMVYLQKENIIDESGMPKERFSAEFPKEGPSILRIQQVVRGDSAAYFCASSPIRAGELFFGEGSRLTVL.

This clone was seen once. V gene TRBV18 combines with J gene TRBJ2-2; D may be TRBD2 (6 bases). The CDR3 spans 17 residues. V lost 3 bases and J 2 bases, leaving 16 bases between the germline ends. The germline CDR1 and CDR2 sequences are KGHSH and LQKENI. The CDR3 DNA reads TGTGCCAGCTCACCGACCGGAGACGGGAGCAACACCGGGGAGCTGTTTTTT. It specifies CASSPTGDGSNTGELFF.

This chain joins TRBV10-2 and TRBJ2-6; D not certain. Looked up from germline, CDR1 is WSHSY and CDR2 is SAAADI. V lost 8 bases to trimming and J lost 2 bases, with 16 bases between them. The CDR3 is 16 amino acids. Here the CDR3 DNA reads TGCGCCAGCGCGTGGAGACTTCTGGCTGGGGCCAACGTCCTGACTTTC. It is translated as CASAWRLLAGANVLTF.

About this clone: This CDR3 is also generated by other DNA sequences in the sample. The chain recombines TRBV18 with TRBJ2-7; TRBD1 is a possible D gene (5 bases). The V gene lost 0 bases and the J gene lost 3 bases, with 6 bases spanning the gap. This CDR3 has 13 amino acids. Germline assignment: CDR1 KGHSH and CDR2 LQKENI. This CDR3 is CASSPPGHYEQYF. The CDR3 DNA reads as TGTGCCAGCTCACCACCCGGACACTACGAGCAGTACTTC.

In DNA form, the CDR3 reads TGTGCCTGGAGTCAGGAAAAGGGGCGTGGTGGCTACACCTTC. Protein product: CAWSQEKGRGGYTF. The V and J genes are TRBV30 and TRBJ1-2, with TRBD1 as a possible D gene (5 bases). Trimming left V 2 bases short and J 7 bases short, with 17 bases between. CDR1 and CDR2 (germline): GTSNPN, SVGIG (reference sequence). This CDR3 comprises 14 residues.

CDR3 loop: CASSPAAGGSIQYF. The CDR3 DNA follows: TGTGCCAGCTCACCCGCGGCGGGAGGGAGCATTCAGTACTTC. The genes are TRBV18 and TRBJ2-4; 9 bases fit TRBD2. The germline V gene encodes CDR1 KGHSH and CDR2 LQKENI. With V trimmed by 3 bases and J by 9 bases, 6 bases remained unmatched. The CDR3 loop spans 14 amino acids.